The rows below give T cell receptor beta chains drawn from one sample of a study of human T cells and chemical hapten exposure. TCRdb independently ran MiXCR on the 5' RACE reads; one entry per CDR3 protein. Of 70,000 to 85,000 distinct CDR3 sequences in the sample, approximately 16% were seen once. Source of these receptors: a female donor in good health. Both conserved end residues are part of each CDR3. D genes are given only for firm matches. For some rows the clone size is stated as once, few or many, or as a class when expanded; others skip it.

j_call | clone_size | d_call | v_call | cdr3_nt | cdr3_aa
TRBJ2-1 | few | - | TRBV5-4 | TGTGCCAGCAGCTTGGGACGCGGTTGGGAGCAGTTCTTC | CASSLGRGWEQFF
TRBJ2-1 | - | - | TRBV30 | TGTGCCTGGAGTGTCCCCCCGGGACACGGAGGCGATGAGCAGTTCTTC | CAWSVPPGHGGDEQFF
TRBJ2-7 | few | - | TRBV6-5 | TGTGCCAGCAGCACACTGACCCTACAAACCTACGAGCAGTACTTC | CASSTLTLQTYEQYF
TRBJ1-1 | - | - | TRBV2 | TGTGCCAGCAGTTTGGGGGGAAACACTGAAGCTTTCTTT | CASSLGGNTEAFF
TRBJ1-2 | many | - | TRBV5-1 | TGCGCCAGCAGCCAGTCTATCTCGTCGGTCTATGGCTACACCTTC | CASSQSISSVYGYTF
TRBJ2-3 | - | - | TRBV12-3/TRBV12-4 | TGTGCCAGCAGCCCTGCAGATACGCAGTATTTT | CASSPADTQYF
TRBJ2-1 | few | - | TRBV19 | TGTGCCAGTAGTATTCTGGGATACAATGAGCAGTTCTTC | CASSILGYNEQFF
TRBJ2-3 | - | - | TRBV20-1 | TGCAGTGCTAGAGATTCCGGACCAGGCACAGATACGCAGTATTTT | CSARDSGPGTDTQYF
TRBJ2-1 | many | - | TRBV12-3/TRBV12-4 | TGTGCCAGCAGCAAACGAAAAGACTATAGTGTGTCCTACAATGAGCAGTTCTTC | CASSKRKDYSVSYNEQFF
TRBJ1-1 | - | - | TRBV30 | TGTGCCTGGAGTGACGGGAACACTGAAGCTTTCTTT | CAWSDGNTEAFF
TRBJ1-5 | once | - | TRBV11-2 | TGTGCCAGCAGCCTGGACGGATTTAATCAGCCCCAGCATTTT | CASSLDGFNQPQHF
TRBJ1-2 | - | TRBD1 | TRBV30 | TGTGCTTCAACCAGACAGGGGAGAAATGGCTACACCTTC | CASTRQGRNGYTF
TRBJ2-7 | few | - | TRBV20-1 | TGCAGTGCTATACCCCAGCCGGGGGGCGACGAGCAGTACTTC | CSAIPQPGGDEQYF
TRBJ1-5 | few | TRBD1 | TRBV12-3/TRBV12-4 | TGTGCCAGCAGGGACAGGAACAATCAGCCCCAGCATTTT | CASRDRNNQPQHF
TRBJ1-3 | few | - | TRBV4-3 | TGCGCCAGCAGCCAAGAGCGTGGAGAGGTTTCTGGAAACACCATATATTTT | CASSQERGEVSGNTIYF
TRBJ1-2 | - | - | TRBV7-9 | TGTGCCAGCAGCTCTGGACGACACTTCAGGTACACCTTC | CASSSGRHFRYTF
TRBJ2-1 | - | - | TRBV30 | TGTGCCTGGAGTGTACTAAATCCAAACAATGAGCAGTTCTTC | CAWSVLNPNNEQFF